The rows below give T cell receptor beta chains drawn from one sample of a study of memory CD4+ T cells and cytomegalovirus serostatus. Repertoires were generated with immunoSEQ multiplex PCR, while TCRdb's copy carries only in-frame clones and drops some. Of tens of thousands of clones detected, more than 60% appear once; the ten largest clones hold about 0.86%. The sample was memory CD4+ T cells from blood. The receptors stem from an adult in good health and CMV-seronegative. Each CDR3 is given with its conserved first and last residue. The order of the fields is V gene, CDR3 length, J gene, D gene, clone size, CDR3 DNA, CDR3 protein. The D gene is left open where the match is weak. Size tells how often a clone was seen (once, few, many) or the class of an expanded clone, and some rows leave it out.

>TRBV6-4|14|TRBJ2-4|.|few
TGTGCCAGCCTGGCACCGGGAATCAGGAACATTCAGTACTTC
CASLAPGIRNIQYF
>TRBV9|14|TRBJ2-4|.|once
TGTGCCAGCAGCGTAGAGGCCGGAGGGGACATTCAGTACTTC
CASSVEAGGDIQYF
>TRBV18|12|TRBJ2-7|.|.
TGTGCCAGCTCACCACCATCGGGGGAGCAGTACTTC
CASSPPSGEQYF
>TRBV19|13|TRBJ1-5|.|.
TGTGCCAGTAGTAGGAATAGCAATCAGCCCCAGCATTTT
CASSRNSNQPQHF
>TRBV6-1|15|TRBJ2-6|.|.
TGTGCCAGCATTCCTGACAAGATAGGGGCCAACGTCCTGACTTTC
CASIPDKIGANVLTF
>TRBV18|16|TRBJ2-3|TRBD2|few
TGTGCCAGCTCACCCGGGACTAGCGGGTTCATAGATACGCAGTATTTT
CASSPGTSGFIDTQYF
>TRBV11-3|16|TRBJ1-2|.|.
TGTGCCAGCAGCTTAGACGGGGGCCGGGATGGGTATGGCTACACCTTC
CASSLDGGRDGYGYTF
>TRBV6-1|13|TRBJ1-2|TRBD1|once
TGTGCCAGCAGTCTAAAGGGGGCCTATGGCTACACCTTC
CASSLKGAYGYTF
>TRBV4-1|17|TRBJ2-3|TRBD2|.
TGCGCCAGCAGCCAACCAATAGCGGGGGGGTCCACAGATACGCAGTATTTT
CASSQPIAGGSTDTQYF
>TRBV28|15|TRBJ1-1|.|.
TGTGCCAGCAGTTTACTCCAGGGCACGAGGACTGAAGCTTTCTTT
CASSLLQGTRTEAFF
>TRBV4-1|18|TRBJ2-2|.|.
TGCGCCAGCAGCCAGTTACTCCGGGACGGGGGCTATTTCGGGGAGCTGTTTTTT
CASSQLLRDGGYFGELFF
>TRBV7-9|17|TRBJ2-1|TRBD2|.
TGTGCCAGCAGCCCAATGCCAGGACTAGCGGGAGTTGATGAGCAGTTCTTC
CASSPMPGLAGVDEQFF
>TRBV5-1|15|TRBJ2-2|.|.
TGCGCCAGCAGCTTGGAACGGGGGGCGACCGGGGAGCTGTTTTTT
CASSLERGATGELFF
>TRBV30|11|TRBJ2-4|.|.
TGTGCCTTCGCCCTGAGGGACATTCAGTACTTC
CAFALRDIQYF
>TRBV6-1|14|TRBJ1-5|.|.
TGTGCCAGCAGTGAATGGGGACTAAATCAGCCCCAGCATTTT
CASSEWGLNQPQHF
>TRBV25-1|15|TRBJ1-3|TRBD1|many
TGTGCCAGCAGTGGGACAGGGGGTACTGGAAACACCATATATTTT
CASSGTGGTGNTIYF
>TRBV14|18|TRBJ2-5|.|.
TGTGCCAGCAGTCGTTTCGGGGGGACAGGCCCCATGGGGGAGACCCAGTACTTC
CASSRFGGTGPMGETQYF